These 20 T cell receptor beta chains came from one sample sequenced in a study of shared clonotypes between healthy human individuals. TCRdb's table, derived via immunoSEQ multiplex PCR, lists solely in-frame clones and lacks some. Among approximately 2.5 million clones, 80% to 95% were seen once, and the ten largest hold more than 0.35%. Material for sequencing was naive CD4+ T cells from PBMCs. Specified subset: CD45RA+ positively selected. The receptor source for this set is a man aged 18 to 29 in good health. Some clones in this sample may be carry-over from other donors' samples.

This rearrangement joins TRBV4-2 to TRBJ2-7; 9 bases fit TRBD2. The V segment lost 2 bases and the J segment 0 bases; nucleotides outside the gene matches: 2. CDR1 and CDR2 (germline): LGHNA, YNFKEQ. This CDR3 is 15 amino acids long. Here the CDR3 DNA reads TGTGCCAGCAGCCAACTAGCGGGACTCTCCTACGAGCAGTACTTC. This gives the protein CASSQLAGLSYEQYF.

The chain links TRBV5-1 to TRBJ2-3, with a weak D call TRBD2 (6 bases). The germline V gene has CDR1 SGHRS and CDR2 YFSETQ. CDR3 size: 14 residues. V lost 1 base, J lost 4 bases, and 10 bases lay in between. CDR3 protein: CASSLTSLADTQYF. The CDR3 DNA reads TGCGCCAGCAGCTTGACTAGCCTGGCAGATACGCAGTATTTT.

The V call is TRBV10-3, the J call TRBJ2-7, with 13 bases that match TRBD2. The CDR3 covers 20 residues. V shed 0 bases, J shed 5 bases, and the junction held 16 bases outside the gene matches. The V gene's germline CDR1 is ENHRY and CDR2 SYGVKD. The CDR3: CAISESRGPLAGGPGDEQYF. Here the CDR3 DNA reads TGTGCCATCAGTGAGTCGAGGGGGCCACTAGCGGGAGGGCCAGGGGACGAGCAGTACTTC.

This chain connects TRBV7-2 to TRBJ1-5; D might be TRBD1 (5 bases). Germline values: CDR1 SGHTA, CDR2 FQGNSA. The CDR3 spans 14 residues. V lost 5 bases to trimming and J lost 4 bases, with 12 bases between them. In nucleotides, the CDR3 is TGTGCCAGCAGCACGGACACCCTAAATCAGCCCCAGCATTTT. Amino acids: CASSTDTLNQPQHF.

This clone came up a few times. V gene TRBV9 combines with J gene TRBJ1-1, with D possibly being TRBD1 (5 bases). Per germline, CDR1 SGDLS and CDR2 YYNGEE. V was trimmed by 3 bases and J by 14 bases, leaving 20 bases between them. The CDR3 extends over 13 amino acids. As DNA, the CDR3 is TGTGCCAGCAGCGACCCCCGAGGGGCACAGGTATTCTTT. It specifies CASSDPRGAQVFF.

The chain has TRBV6-1 and TRBJ1-5; D is unresolved. The germline gives CDR1 MNHNS, CDR2 SASEGT. Trimming cost V 2 bases and J 3 bases, with 11 bases left between them. The CDR3 totals 15 residues. CDR3 bases: TGTGCCAGCAGTGAAATAGGTCAGAACAATCAGCCCCAGCATTTT. Translation gives CASSEIGQNNQPQHF.

The chain carries TRBV7-9 and TRBJ1-5; D ambiguous. Looked up from germline, CDR1 is SEHNR and CDR2 is FQNEAQ (reference sequence). V was clipped by 0 bases and J by 8 bases, with 14 bases between them. This CDR3 has 15 amino acids. The chain's CDR3 is CASSLARAGKEPQHF. The CDR3 coding sequence is TGTGCCAGCAGCTTAGCGCGGGCGGGTAAGGAGCCCCAGCATTTT. Full variable domain (missing parts from reference TRBV7-9 and TRBJ1-5): DTGVSQNPRHKITKRGQNVTFRCDPISEHNRLYWYRQTLGQGPEFLTYFQNEAQLEKSRLLSDRFSAERPKGSFSTLEIQRTEQGDSAMYLCASSLARAGKEPQHFGDGTRLSIL.

To note about this clone: The sample holds other DNA sequences that translate to the same CDR3. CDR3: CASSPHEETQYF. In DNA, the CDR3 is TGTGCCAGCAGCCCCCACGAGGAGACCCAGTACTTC. This chain connects TRBV9 to TRBJ2-5; unclear D gene. Germline CDR1 reads SGDLS; CDR2 reads YYNGEE. The length of the CDR3 is 12 residues. V lost 4 bases and J 5 bases, leaving 9 bases between the germline ends. Supplemented by reference TRBV9 and TRBJ2-5, the full variable domain reads DSGVTQTPKHLITATGQRVTLRCSPRSGDLSVYWYQQSLDQGLQFLIQYYNGEERAKGNILERFSAQQFPDLHSELNLSSLELGDSALYFCASSPHEETQYFGPGTRLLVL.

V usage is TRBV7-6 and J usage is TRBJ2-1; 9 bases are a match to TRBD1. Germline-derived CDR1 and CDR2 are SGHVS and FNYEAQ. The CDR3 is 14 amino acids. Trimming at V came to 5 bases and at J to 9 bases, leaving 8 bases not matched to a gene. Here the CDR3 DNA reads TGTGCCAGCAGCAAGGGGGACAGGGTTCCTGAGCAGTTCTTC. Its translation is CASSKGDRVPEQFF.

The chain is built from TRBV18 and TRBJ2-5; D possibly corresponds to TRBD1 (6 bases). Germline CDR1 KGHSH, CDR2 LQKENI. This CDR3 contains 12 residues. V lost 8 bases, J lost 3 bases, and 10 bases lay in between. This chain's CDR3 is CASRRDKETQYF. In DNA, the CDR3 is TGTGCCAGCCGCCGGGACAAAGAGACCCAGTACTTC.

The rearrangement joins TRBV11-2 to TRBJ1-4, with 8 bases that match TRBD1. The CDR3 spans 16 residues. The V gene end was trimmed by 1 base and the J gene end by 3 bases; junction bases not matched to a gene: 4. Germline V gene lookup returns CDR1 SGHAT and CDR2 FQNNGV. The CDR3 reads CASSLGETGANEKLFF. The CDR3 DNA follows: TGTGCCAGCAGCTTAGGGGAGACAGGGGCTAATGAAAAACTGTTTTTT.

V is TRBV7-8 and J is TRBJ1-3, with 9 nucleotides matching TRBD1. Per the germline V gene, CDR1 is SGHVS and CDR2 is FQNEAQ. V shed 7 bases and J 3 bases; nucleotides not matched to a gene: 7. CDR3 length: 15 amino acids. CDR3 loop: CASTRTGAGGNTIYF. The CDR3 DNA reads TGTGCCAGCACCAGGACAGGGGCTGGTGGAAACACCATATATTTT.

This clone was seen just once. Other DNA variants within this sample encode the same CDR3. This chain uses TRBV7-3 with TRBJ2-6; TRBD1 might be the D (5 bases). V dropped 4 bases and J dropped 1 base, with 8 bases sitting between them. This CDR3 is built from 15 residues. CDR1 is SGHTA, CDR2 FQGTGA, per germline. The DNA of the CDR3 is TGTGCCAGCAGCTCGACAGTTTCTGGGGCCAACGTCCTGACTTTC. This sequence encodes CASSSTVSGANVLTF. The full variable domain, with the rest looked up from reference TRBV7-3 and TRBJ2-6, is GAGVSQTPSNKVTEKGKYVELRCDPISGHTALYWYRQSLGQGPEFLIYFQGTGAADDSGLPNDRFFAVRPEGSVSTLKIQRTERGDSAVYLCASSSTVSGANVLTFGAGSRLTVL.

This clone was picked up one time. The V call is TRBV7-9, the J call TRBJ2-7; D gene uncertain. The CDR3 consists of 16 residues. CDR1 and CDR2 (germline): SEHNR, FQNEAQ (reference sequence). Deletions cut 6 bases from V and 7 bases from J, with 25 bases between. The CDR3 region is CASSPIRVAMQGEQYF. CDR3 sequence (DNA): TGTGCCAGCAGTCCCATCCGCGTAGCTATGCAAGGGGAGCAGTACTTC.

The chain couples TRBV19 to TRBJ2-7; D may be TRBD1 or TRBD2 (5 bases each). The CDR3 runs to 14 residues. Trimming stripped 5 bases from V and 2 bases from J, with 13 bases between. Germline V gene data show CDR1 as LNHDA and CDR2 as SQIVND (reference sequence). Here the CDR3 reads CASSSRGAAYEQYF. The CDR3 region has the DNA TGTGCCAGTAGTTCCCGAGGGGCAGCCTACGAGCAGTACTTC.

The V gene is TRBV4-1, the J gene TRBJ2-7, with 7 positions matching TRBD2. This CDR3 is 15 amino acids long. V dropped 4 bases and J dropped 0; count of bases not matched to a gene: 6. CDR1 is MGHRA and CDR2 is YSYEKL in the germline V gene. The DNA for the CDR3 is TGCGCCAGCAGCCCTTTAGGCGGGAGCTCCTACGAGCAGTACTTC. Translation gives CASSPLGGSSYEQYF.

This clone showed up just a few times. The chain combines TRBV11-2 with TRBJ1-1; 9 nucleotides line up with TRBD1. Trimming removed 6 bases from V and 3 bases from J; junction bases left unmatched: 8. The CDR3 spans 15 residues. Germline CDR1 is SGHAT and CDR2 is FQNNGV. CDR3 in amino acids: CASRRQGEVDTEAFF. CDR3 DNA sequence: TGTGCCAGCAGGAGACAGGGGGAGGTGGACACTGAAGCTTTCTTT.

The rearrangement links TRBV28 to TRBJ1-5; D gene unclear. The length of the CDR3 is 16 residues. CDR1 is MDHEN, CDR2 SYDVKM, per germline. V lost 11 bases to trimming and J lost 5 bases, with 25 bases between them. The CDR3 bases are TGTGCCTGTACCTCCGGCGGATTTGGCGGATATCAGCCCCAGCATTTT. It yields the protein CACTSGGFGGYQPQHF.

The chain carries TRBV5-8 and TRBJ1-5; D is unresolved. The CDR3 is made up of 15 amino acids. The V gene's germline CDR1 is SGHTS and CDR2 YDEGEE. Trimming removed 4 bases at V and 0 bases at J, with 11 bases between. The CDR3 coding sequence is TGTGCCAGCAGCCCCAAGGGATATAGCAATCAGCCCCAGCATTTT. This encodes CASSPKGYSNQPQHF.

The rearrangement joins TRBV7-9 to TRBJ1-1; D is undetermined. Germline V CDR1 and CDR2: SEHNR, FQNEAQ (reference sequence). V lost 5 bases and J 7 bases, leaving 11 bases between the germline ends. There are 12 residues in the CDR3. CDR3 sequence: CASSPRGLEAFF. In DNA, the CDR3 is TGTGCCAGCAGCCCGAGAGGGCTTGAAGCTTTCTTT.